The clone carrying this T cell receptor beta chain was seen at least ten times. Its antigen is undetermined. Profiling relied on immunoSEQ multiplex PCR, and the TCRdb table lists in-frame clones only, not all of them. This sample comprises tens of thousands of clones, none seen once only. The sample is drawn from a study of T cells after posttransplantation cyclophosphamide. This related bone marrow graft donor gave peripheral blood on the day of marrow donation. Germline V lookup: CDR1 MNHNS, CDR2 SASEGT. The CDR3 loop spans 12 amino acids. V lost 5 bases and J 3 bases, leaving 8 bases between the germline ends. Study observations and caveats: TRB clonality was highly associated with recipient CMV seropositivity and reactivation. Skin or GI-infiltrating T cells shared few TRB sequences with blood. Donor-recipient repertoire similarity was low at 1-2 months, rising over year one.

This chain uses TRBV6-1 with TRBJ2-7, with a possible D match to TRBD2 (5 bases). The source of this sequence is a woman aged 55-70 years in good health, CMV-negative, and a related stem cell transplant donor. The material sequenced was PBMCs. CDR3 DNA: TGTGCCAGCAGTACGGACTTCTACGAGCAGTACTTC. Its translation: CASSTDFYEQYF.